The present entry profiles one T cell receptor (beta chain) with its context. Its target is not known. MiXCR was run by TCRdb on the reads, yielding one entry per CDR3 protein. There are fewer than 850,000 distinct CDR3 sequences in the sample; 25% to 30% occur only once, and approximately 14% lies in the top ten. The trim removed 1 base at V and 13 bases at J, leaving 6 bases unmatched. This CDR3 region has 13 residues. Germline loops: CDR1 LGHNA, CDR2 YSLEER. This specimen comes from a study of T cell repertoires in cytomegalovirus infection. Study background: From public TCR beta signatures came an indication of both CMV infection and matching HLA type. Study conclusions and caveats: The study identified carriers of CMV plus the relevant HLA from cumulative public TCR beta family frequency.

The source was cultured CD8+ T cells from PBMCs, collected from culture after CMV antigen stimulation. The origin of this receptor is a human donor in good health (CMV status not recorded). Some clones in this sample may be carry-over from other donors' samples. The chain is built from TRBV4-3 and TRBJ2-1; 8 bases line up with TRBD2. The CDR3 coding sequence is TGCGCCAGCAGCCAAGTTACGGGGGGGCCCCAGTTCTTC. It encodes CASSQVTGGPQFF.